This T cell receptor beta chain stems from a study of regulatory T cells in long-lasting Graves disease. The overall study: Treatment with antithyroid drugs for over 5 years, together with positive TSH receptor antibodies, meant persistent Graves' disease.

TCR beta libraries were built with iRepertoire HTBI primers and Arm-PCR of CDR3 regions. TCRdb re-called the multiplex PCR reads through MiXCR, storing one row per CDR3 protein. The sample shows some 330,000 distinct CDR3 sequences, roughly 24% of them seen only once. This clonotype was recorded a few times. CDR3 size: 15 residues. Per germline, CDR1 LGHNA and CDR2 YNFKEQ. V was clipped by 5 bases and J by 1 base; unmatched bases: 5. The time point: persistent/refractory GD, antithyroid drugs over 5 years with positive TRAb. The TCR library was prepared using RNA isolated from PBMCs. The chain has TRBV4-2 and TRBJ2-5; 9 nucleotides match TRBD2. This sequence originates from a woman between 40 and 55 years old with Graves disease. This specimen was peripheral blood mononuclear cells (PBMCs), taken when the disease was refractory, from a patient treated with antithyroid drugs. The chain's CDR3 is CASSYQTSGQETQYF. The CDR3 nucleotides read TGTGCCAGCAGCTACCAGACTAGCGGCCAAGAGACCCAGTACTTC.